The 23 T cell receptor beta chains presented below share a single source sample, sequenced in a study of type 1 regulatory T cells. In TCRdb, the reads were re-called with MiXCR into one record per CDR3 protein. Of about 74,000 distinct CDR3 sequences in the sample, roughly 60% were seen once. Which antigens these TCRs recognize remains unknown. The source material was cultured T cells, either the whole culture or a sorted T cell fraction (not recorded which). Subset specified: Tr1-enriched cell product generated in vitro against host alloantigens. These receptors all stem from a human donor in good health.

The chain links TRBV5-1 to TRBJ2-3; D may match TRBD1 or TRBD2 (6 bases each). V gave up 1 base and J gave up 4 bases, with 13 bases separating them. There are 15 residues in the CDR3. Germline CDR1 and CDR2: SGHRS and YFSETQ. For the CDR3, the DNA is TGCGCCAGCAGCTTGAGGGGGGTGGTGGCAGATACGCAGTATTTT. This encodes CASSLRGVVADTQYF.

The chain has TRBV18 and TRBJ1-2; weak D call: TRBD1 (6 bases). CDR3 length: 14 amino acids. Germline CDR1 KGHSH, CDR2 LQKENI. Trimming removed 1 base at V and 1 base at J, with 7 bases between. CDR3 DNA sequence: TGTGCCAGCTCACCACGACAGGATAACTATGGCTACACCTTC. Its protein product is CASSPRQDNYGYTF.

J is TRBJ2-5 and V is TRBV7-3; 7 bases line up with TRBD2. V lost 1 base to trimming and J lost 12 bases; unmatched junction nucleotides: 8. There are 13 residues in the CDR3. CDR1 and CDR2 (germline): SGHTA, FQGTGA. The CDR3 sequence: CASSLRPGGTEYF. The DNA for the CDR3 is TGTGCCAGCAGCTTAAGGCCGGGGGGAACTGAGTACTTC.

J is TRBJ2-2 and V is TRBV19, with TRBD2 identical over 10 bases. The CDR3 has 16 amino acids. The junction had 7 bases not matched to a gene; V was cut back by 5 bases and J by 4 bases. Germline CDR1 reads LNHDA; CDR2 reads SQIVND (reference sequence). DNA for the CDR3: TGTGCCAGTAGTGGGCTAGCGGGAGATTTCACCGGGGAGCTGTTTTTT. This gives the protein CASSGLAGDFTGELFF.

V is TRBV7-6 and J is TRBJ2-7; the D call may be TRBD1 or TRBD2 (5 bases each). The ends were cut back, 0 bases at V and 2 bases at J, with 14 bases in the middle. The CDR3 extends over 16 amino acids. Germline assignment: CDR1 SGHVS and CDR2 FNYEAQ. As DNA, the CDR3 is TGTGCCAGCAGCTTAGCAACGGGACCCTTAACCTACGAGCAGTACTTC. Translation gives CASSLATGPLTYEQYF.

The J gene is TRBJ2-1, the V gene TRBV7-9; 8 bases are a match to TRBD2. Per germline, CDR1 SEHNR and CDR2 FQNEAQ (reference sequence). The CDR3 spans 14 residues. The J segment lost 4 bases and the V segment lost 7 bases, leaving 6 bases of the junction unmatched. For the CDR3, the DNA is TGTGCCAGCAACCTAGCGGGCCAATACAATGAGCAGTTCTTC. Translating it yields CASNLAGQYNEQFF.

The chain combines TRBV18 with TRBJ2-7, with 7 positions matching TRBD2. V lost 3 bases, J lost 2 bases, and 4 bases stayed unmatched. The germline gives CDR1 KGHSH, CDR2 LQKENI. This CDR3 comprises 14 residues. The CDR3 nucleotides are TGTGCCAGCTCACCGACCGGGAGGCCCTACGAGCAGTACTTC. This gives the protein CASSPTGRPYEQYF.

V and J are TRBV27 and TRBJ2-7; 7 nucleotides agree with TRBD2. Per germline, CDR1 MNHEY and CDR2 SMNVEV (reference sequence). The CDR3 consists of 14 residues. Unmatched junction bases numbered 8, after V lost 3 bases and J lost 6 bases. CDR3 residues: CASSFASGRFEQYF. CDR3 coding DNA: TGTGCCAGCAGTTTCGCTAGCGGTAGGTTCGAGCAGTACTTC.

The chain uses TRBV3-1 and TRBJ2-5; 8 bases align to TRBD1. The CDR3 sequence is 15 residues long. Trimming removed 1 base from V and 3 bases from J; junction bases left unmatched: 4. Germline CDR1 reads LGHDT; CDR2 reads YNNKEL (reference sequence). CDR3 region: CASSQVWTGKETQYF. The DNA of the CDR3 is TGTGCCAGCAGCCAAGTCTGGACAGGGAAAGAGACCCAGTACTTC.

V and J are TRBV4-1 and TRBJ2-5, with D perhaps TRBD2 (5 bases). With 1 base removed from V and 5 bases from J, the gap between germline ends came to 14 bases. Per the germline V gene, CDR1 is MGHRA and CDR2 is YSYEKL. The CDR3 runs 15 residues. The CDR3: CASSQVGMLGETQYF. The CDR3 DNA reads as TGCGCCAGCAGCCAAGTCGGGATGCTAGGGGAGACCCAGTACTTC.

This chain links TRBV12-3 or TRBV12-4 with TRBJ2-3; TRBD2 aligns across 10 bases. V was clipped by 5 bases and J by 0 bases; unmatched bases: 2. This CDR3 contains 15 residues. The CDR3 DNA reads TGTGCCAGCAGTCGACTAGCGGGCAGCACAGATACGCAGTATTTT. It translates to CASSRLAGSTDTQYF.

This clonotype was counted only a few times. This rearrangement joins TRBV30 to TRBJ2-2; 7 positions agree with TRBD1. Per germline, CDR1 GTSNPN and CDR2 SVGIG (reference sequence). The CDR3 loop spans 14 amino acids. Trimming took 6 bases from V and 4 from J; bases not matched to a gene: 8. CDR3 residues: CACQKGAFTGELFF. Here the CDR3 DNA reads TGTGCCTGCCAGAAGGGGGCATTCACCGGGGAGCTGTTTTTT.

V is TRBV6-1 and J is TRBJ2-2, with a possible D match to TRBD1 (5 bases). V lost 5 bases, J lost 5 bases, and 15 bases lay in between. The length of the CDR3 is 15 residues. The V gene's germline CDR1 is MNHNS and CDR2 SASEGT. CDR3: CASSSSGFATGELFF. The CDR3 DNA reads TGTGCCAGCAGTTCTTCAGGGTTTGCAACCGGGGAGCTGTTTTTT.

The chain uses TRBV7-2 and TRBJ2-3, with 9 bases identical to TRBD2. J was trimmed by 3 bases and V by 1 base; bases with no gene match: 5. The germline V gene encodes CDR1 SGHTA and CDR2 FQGNSA. This CDR3 comprises 16 residues. The CDR3 is CASSLGGLAGTDTQYF. CDR3 DNA sequence: TGTGCCAGCAGCTTAGGAGGTCTAGCGGGAACAGATACGCAGTATTTT.

Many counts were recorded for this clonotype. The chain recombines TRBV4-3 with TRBJ1-2; D is ambiguous. Germline V gene data show CDR1 as LGHNA and CDR2 as YSLEER. This CDR3 spans 14 amino acids. V lost 0 bases to trimming and J lost 4 bases, with 9 bases between them. The DNA for the CDR3 is TGCGCCAGCAGCCAAGATCCAGGTCTCTATGGCTACACCTTC. This sequence encodes CASSQDPGLYGYTF.

The V call is TRBV11-1, the J call TRBJ2-1; 7 bases are a match to TRBD1. The length of the CDR3 is 13 residues. The J segment lost 8 bases and the V segment lost 4 bases, leaving 5 bases of the junction unmatched. The germline gives CDR1 SGHAT, CDR2 FQDESV (reference sequence). CDR3 sequence (DNA): TGTGCCAGCAGCTCTCAGGGGGACGATGAGCAGTTCTTC. It codes for CASSSQGDDEQFF.

DNA of the CDR3: TGCGCCAGCAGCCAAGCCGTGGGTAATTCACCCCTCCACTTT. Residues: CASSQAVGNSPLHF. The chain combines TRBV4-3 with TRBJ1-6; D is ambiguous. The CDR3 spans 14 residues. V lost 1 base and J lost 6, with 7 bases in between. Germline values: CDR1 LGHNA, CDR2 YSLEER.

This sequence joins TRBV5-1 and TRBJ1-6; D possibly corresponds to TRBD1 (5 bases). V was clipped by 2 bases and J by 7 bases, with 7 bases between them. Germline V gene data show CDR1 as SGHRS and CDR2 as YFSETQ. This CDR3 has 13 residues. In nucleotides, the CDR3 is TGCGCCAGCAGCTTCGACAGAAATTCACCCCTCCACTTT. This sequence encodes CASSFDRNSPLHF.

The V gene is TRBV3-1, the J gene TRBJ2-3; D remains unclear. The germline V and J ends were trimmed by 1 base and 0 bases, with 8 bases remaining between them. The CDR3 has 15 residues. Germline loops: CDR1 LGHDT, CDR2 YNNKEL (reference sequence). In DNA, the CDR3 is TGTGCCAGCAGCCAAGGGCCGCTAAGCACAGATACGCAGTATTTT. Amino acids: CASSQGPLSTDTQYF.

The sample holds a few counts of this clonotype. The V gene is TRBV5-1, the J gene TRBJ2-7, with TRBD1 matching 7 bases. Per germline, CDR1 SGHRS and CDR2 YFSETQ. The CDR3 sequence is 14 residues long. The V segment lost 2 bases and the J segment 5 bases; nucleotides outside the gene matches: 7. DNA for the CDR3: TGCGCCAGCAGCTTAGAACAGGGGAGCAACGAGCAGTACTTC. Translating it yields CASSLEQGSNEQYF.

The rearrangement joins TRBV27 to TRBJ1-1; D is unclear. This CDR3 has 13 amino acids. Germline values: CDR1 MNHEY, CDR2 SMNVEV (reference sequence). V lost 3 bases to trimming and J lost 1 base, with 6 bases between them. CDR3 DNA: TGTGCCAGCAGTTTGGCTAGGAACACTGAAGCTTTCTTT. It is translated as CASSLARNTEAFF.

The chain combines TRBV20-1 with TRBJ2-1, with 9 bases aligning to TRBD2. The V and J ends lost 6 bases and 8 bases, in that order; junction bases with no gene match: 14. Germline V gene sequence: CDR1 DFQATT, CDR2 SNEGSKA (reference sequence). There are 15 residues in the CDR3. The CDR3 spells CSAEQVAGGYDEQFF. The CDR3 coding sequence is TGCAGTGCCGAACAAGTGGCGGGAGGGTACGATGAGCAGTTCTTC.

This clonotype appeared a single time. The V and J genes are TRBV20-1 and TRBJ1-6; TRBD1 matches 8 bases. The CDR3 contains 17 residues. After removal of 6 bases from V and 9 bases from J, the junction contained 19 bases not matched to a gene. Germline V lookup: CDR1 DFQATT, CDR2 SNEGSKA (reference sequence). CDR3 loop: CSATPRQGHSLLSPLHF. The CDR3 DNA reads TGCAGTGCCACGCCACGACAGGGGCATAGTTTGCTTTCACCCCTCCACTTT.